This T cell receptor beta chain stems from a study of long-term antiretroviral therapy in people with HIV. This CDR3 region has 13 residues. After removal of 1 base from V and 6 bases from J, the junction contained 3 bases not matched to a gene. Germline V lookup: CDR1 SQVTM, CDR2 ANQGSEA. A v3.0 immunoSEQ assay was performed at survey level. Method: immunoSEQ multiplex PCR; TCRdb's copy keeps in-frame clones and lacks some. The sample records about 12,000 clones, roughly four fifths being singletons. The chain combines TRBV29-1 with TRBJ2-3, with 8 bases aligning to TRBD2. The sequence was obtained from a woman in her thirties or forties with HIV. The specimen was unsorted PBMCs, collected 0.5 years before starting antiretroviral therapy. The DNA for the CDR3 is TGCAGCGTTGAAGCCGGGGGGGCCGATACGCAGTATTTT. The encoded protein is CSVEAGGADTQYF.